This T cell receptor beta chain originates from a study of T cell responses to AZD1222 COVID-19 vaccine. On the study more broadly: Pooled in the analysis were second doses at about 4 or about 12 weeks. General study findings and limits: Donors were largely white British and mainly female; clonal diversity was possibly underestimated. Sampling that yielded the repertoires occurred only after the peak T cell response. Spike-specific TCRs gained breadth and depth after people received two AZD1222 doses.

This clone was seen at least ten times. Its specificity is unknown. The V and J ends lost 1 base and 7 bases respectively, with 11 bases between them. The germline V gene has CDR1 SGHVT and CDR2 SQSDAQ. CDR3 length equals 14 residues. Clones were read by immunoSEQ multiplex PCR, and TCRdb kept only the in-frame ones, dropping some. In the table there are approximately 90,000 clones, about 92% of which are singletons. This sequence joins TRBV7-4 and TRBJ1-3; D call uncertain. This receptor was identified in an adult in good health. Material: peripheral blood, obtained on day 0 of AZD1222 vaccination. CDR3 region: CASSLEEGTNTIYF. The CDR3 DNA reads TGTGCCAGCAGCTTAGAGGAGGGAACGAACACCATATATTTT.